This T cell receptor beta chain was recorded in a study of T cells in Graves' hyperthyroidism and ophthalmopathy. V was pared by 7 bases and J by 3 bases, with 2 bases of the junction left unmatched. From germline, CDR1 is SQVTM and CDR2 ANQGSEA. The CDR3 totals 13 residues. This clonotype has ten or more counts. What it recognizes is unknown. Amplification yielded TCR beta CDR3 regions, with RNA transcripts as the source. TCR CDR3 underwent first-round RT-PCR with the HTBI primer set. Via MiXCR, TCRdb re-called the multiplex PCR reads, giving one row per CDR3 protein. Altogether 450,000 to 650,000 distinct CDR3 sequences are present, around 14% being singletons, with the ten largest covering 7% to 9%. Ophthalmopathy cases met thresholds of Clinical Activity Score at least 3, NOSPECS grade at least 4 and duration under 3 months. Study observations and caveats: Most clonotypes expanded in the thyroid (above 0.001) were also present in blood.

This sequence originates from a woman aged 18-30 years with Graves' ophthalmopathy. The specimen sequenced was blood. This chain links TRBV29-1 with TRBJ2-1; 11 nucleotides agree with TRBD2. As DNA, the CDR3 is TGCAGCGCCGGGACTAGCGGCTACAATGAGCAGTTCTTC. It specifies CSAGTSGYNEQFF.